A single sample gave rise to the 17 T cell receptor beta chains below, sequenced in a study of shared clonotypes between healthy human individuals. Profiled with immunoSEQ multiplex PCR; TCRdb holds only in-frame clones, not every one. The sample yields 650,000 to 800,000 clones, around 90% seen once. CD8 cells regarded as naive lacked CD45RO, were positively chosen for CCR7, and omitted terminally differentiated effector memory CD45RA+ cells. The material sequenced was naive CD8+ T cells sorted from blood. These receptors all stem from a man aged 25 to 40 in good health.

The V call is TRBV5-8, the J call TRBJ1-4; D remains unclear. Trimming removed 0 bases from V and 6 bases from J, with 6 bases in between. The CDR3 runs to 13 residues. Germline lookup yields CDR1 SGHTS and CDR2 YDEGEE. CDR3 sequence (DNA): TGTGCCAGCAGCTTGGGACAAGATGAAAAACTGTTTTTT. It translates to CASSLGQDEKLFF.

The chain combines TRBV13 with TRBJ2-5, with 8 bases aligning to TRBD2. The J call may be mistaken, given a closer DNA end match to TRBJ2-7. The CDR3 length is 15 residues. Germline CDR1 and CDR2: PRHDT and FYEKMQ (reference sequence). The CDR3 region is CASSLKREGFYEQYF. In DNA form, the CDR3 reads TGTGCCAGCAGCTTAAAACGGGAGGGCTTCTACGAGCAGTACTTC.

The rearrangement joins TRBV9 to TRBJ2-1; D is undetermined. The CDR3 has 13 residues. The germline CDR1 and CDR2 sequences are SGDLS and YYNGEE. V was pared by 0 bases and J by 8 bases, with 9 bases between. In DNA form, the CDR3 reads TGTGCCAGCAGCGTAGCGCCCAGCGATGAGCAGTTCTTC. Residues: CASSVAPSDEQFF.

This chain links TRBV14 with TRBJ2-2; maybe TRBD2 (6 bases). The CDR3 runs to 18 residues. The germline V and J ends were trimmed by 1 base and 6 bases, with 21 bases remaining between them. Germline lookup yields CDR1 SGHDN and CDR2 FVKESK. The chain's CDR3 is CASSQASEGQLWAGELFF. CDR3 bases: TGTGCCAGCAGCCAAGCTTCGGAGGGCCAATTATGGGCCGGGGAGCTGTTTTTT.

This chain joins TRBV6-5 and TRBJ1-2; D is ambiguous. The CDR3 spans 14 residues. CDR1 is MNHEY and CDR2 is SVGAGI in the germline V gene. V lost 3 bases and J lost 3, with 11 bases in between. As DNA, the CDR3 is TGTGCCAGCAGTTATATCGGGGATCACTATGGCTACACCTTC. Amino acid sequence: CASSYIGDHYGYTF.

This clone has just one count. V gene TRBV19 combines with J gene TRBJ2-4; 9 bases line up with TRBD1. This CDR3 spans 15 amino acids. V was clipped by 7 bases and J by 0 bases; unmatched bases: 4. In germline, CDR1 is LNHDA, CDR2 SQIVND (reference sequence). Here the CDR3 reads CASMDRGKAKNIQYF. Written as DNA, the CDR3 is TGTGCCAGTATGGACAGGGGTAAAGCCAAAAACATTCAGTACTTC.

For the CDR3, the DNA is TGCGCCAGCAGCGAGAATAGCGGCGGGCGGGATGAGCAGTTCTTC. This gives the protein CASSENSGGRDEQFF. The chain employs TRBV5-1 and TRBJ2-1; weak D call: TRBD2 (6 bases). Trimming removed 4 bases at V and 8 bases at J, with 19 bases between. The CDR3 length is 15 residues. The germline gives CDR1 SGHRS, CDR2 YFSETQ.

This chain connects TRBV7-9 to TRBJ1-1, with D unresolved. The length of the CDR3 is 15 residues. From germline, CDR1 is SEHNR and CDR2 FQNEAQ (reference sequence). V lost 3 bases and J 0 bases, leaving 11 bases between the germline ends. CDR3 region: CASSLDPGMNTEAFF. For the CDR3, the DNA is TGTGCCAGCAGCTTGGACCCTGGGATGAACACTGAAGCTTTCTTT.

The genes are TRBV19 and TRBJ2-2; 8 bases line up with TRBD1. Germline V gene data show CDR1 as LNHDA and CDR2 as SQIVND (reference sequence). The CDR3 is 16 amino acids. J was trimmed by 1 base and V by 5 bases; bases with no gene match: 6. CDR3 DNA: TGTGCCAGTAGTGACGTGACAGGGGTGAACACCGGGGAGCTGTTTTTT. Amino acids: CASSDVTGVNTGELFF.

The chain joins TRBV7-6 to TRBJ2-7; either TRBD1 or TRBD2 may supply D (5 bases each). The CDR3 totals 15 residues. Deletions cut 1 base from V and 2 bases from J, with 12 bases between. Per the germline V gene, CDR1 is SGHVS and CDR2 is FNYEAQ. The CDR3 DNA sequence: TGTGCCAGCAGCTTAGAAGGGACGGCAACCTACGAGCAGTACTTC. This encodes CASSLEGTATYEQYF.

V is TRBV18 and J is TRBJ2-1; 7 nucleotides line up with TRBD1. The CDR3 sequence is 16 residues long. V shed 0 bases, J shed 3 bases, and the junction held 5 bases outside the gene matches. The germline V gene has CDR1 KGHSH and CDR2 LQKENI. The CDR3 loop reads CASSPPGGPRYNEQFF. CDR3 nucleotide sequence: TGTGCCAGCTCACCACCAGGGGGCCCCCGCTACAATGAGCAGTTCTTC.

V gene TRBV7-6 combines with J gene TRBJ2-5, with D possibly matching TRBD1 (5 bases). Germline loops: CDR1 SGHVS, CDR2 FNYEAQ. The V end lost 5 bases, the J end lost 5 bases, and 18 bases lay between the germline ends. The CDR3 is 15 amino acids. The CDR3 nucleotides read TGTGCCAGCAGCCCGAAGGGCCCCAGGGCGGAGACCCAGTACTTC. Encoded protein: CASSPKGPRAETQYF.

This chain joins TRBV29-1 and TRBJ2-7, with TRBD2 as a possible D gene (6 bases). CDR1 is SQVTM and CDR2 is ANQGSEA in the germline V gene. V was trimmed by 0 bases and J by 0 bases, leaving 12 bases between them. This CDR3 contains 15 residues. The CDR3, as DNA: TGCAGCGTTGAAGAGAGTAGCGGCAGCTCCTACGAGCAGTACTTC. Its translation is CSVEESSGSSYEQYF.

V and J are TRBV9 and TRBJ2-1; D ambiguous. Trimming cost V 4 bases and J 6 bases, with 8 bases left between them. This CDR3 is built from 12 residues. Germline V gene sequence: CDR1 SGDLS, CDR2 YYNGEE. CDR3 amino acids: CASSKGFNEQFF. CDR3 nucleotide sequence: TGTGCCAGCAGCAAAGGGTTCAATGAGCAGTTCTTC.

This clone appeared once. V usage is TRBV6-5 and J usage is TRBJ2-2, with D possibly matching TRBD1 (5 bases). Germline CDR1 is MNHEY and CDR2 is SVGAGI. This CDR3 spans 13 amino acids. V shed 7 bases and J shed 3 bases, with 9 bases lying between them. The CDR3 spells CASKVRDTGELFF. The CDR3 nucleotides read TGTGCCAGCAAGGTCAGGGACACCGGGGAGCTGTTTTTT.

This CDR3 reads CASSEGAGTVDNEQFF. For the CDR3, the DNA is TGTGCCAGCAGTGAGGGGGCTGGGACTGTGGACAATGAGCAGTTCTTC. V and J are TRBV2 and TRBJ2-1; D tentatively fits TRBD1 or TRBD2 (6 bases each). The germline CDR1 and CDR2 sequences are SNHLY and FYNNEI. The germline V and J ends were trimmed by 3 bases and 5 bases, with 17 bases remaining between them. The CDR3 spans 16 residues.

The chain is built from TRBV9 and TRBJ2-7, with 12 bases that match TRBD1. Germline V lookup: CDR1 SGDLS, CDR2 YYNGEE. With V trimmed by 3 bases and J by 3 bases, 4 bases remained unmatched. The CDR3 runs 15 residues. The DNA of the CDR3 is TGTGCCAGCAGCGGGGGACAGGGGGCGGTCTACGAGCAGTACTTC. It is translated as CASSGGQGAVYEQYF. The variable domain in full, completed from reference TRBV9 and TRBJ2-7, reads DSGVTQTPKHLITATGQRVTLRCSPRSGDLSVYWYQQSLDQGLQFLIQYYNGEERAKGNILERFSAQQFPDLHSELNLSSLELGDSALYFCASSGGQGAVYEQYFGPGTRLTVT.